This T cell receptor beta chain comes out of a study of PD-1 blockade in classical Hodgkin lymphoma. The method was immunoSEQ multiplex PCR; TCRdb's version includes in-frame clones alone and lacks a portion of them. Here the sample spans about 16,000 clones, approximately 85% being singletons. Trimming at V came to 4 bases and at J to 3 bases, leaving 2 bases not matched to a gene. Germline CDR1 SGHRS, CDR2 YFSETQ. The CDR3 has 14 amino acids. Time point described: newly diagnosed, previously untreated cHL patient sample. A comparison was provided by newly diagnosed, untreated classical Hodgkin lymphoma PBMCs. In the case of this clone: Antigen unknown.

General study findings and limits: Healthy donors were reported to have higher baseline TCR diversity than newly diagnosed patients. Factors driving the repertoire differences, possibly disease activity or prior therapy, remain undefined.

This chain connects TRBV5-1 to TRBJ2-2, with 8 nucleotides matching TRBD1. The material sequenced was peripheral blood mononuclear cells (PBMCs). The clonotype comes from a human donor with classical Hodgkin lymphoma. The CDR3 reads CASSQGADTGELFF. The CDR3 DNA follows: TGCGCCAGCAGCCAGGGGGCGGACACCGGGGAGCTGTTTTTT.